This section outlines one TCR beta chain sequence together with its context. The sample belongs to a study of blood T cell repertoires in COVID-19. About the research overall: The United States, Italy and Spain supplied acute and convalescent COVID-19 samples. From T cells, B-cell-depleted T cells, or PBMCs came the material, which was cDNA or gDNA.

In the original workflow: Counts of nucleated cells, estimated from reference gene primer amplification, were obtained. Clones were sequenced by immunoSEQ multiplex PCR, and TCRdb holds only the in-frame ones, with some missing. V and J calls and clone size follow that table, whereas D and trimming were derived from the DNA. The sample lists a few hundred thousand clones; roughly nine tenths were seen once. CDR1 is GTSNPN and CDR2 is SVGIG in the germline V gene (reference sequence). V dropped 4 bases and J dropped 6; count of bases not matched to a gene: 8. The length of the CDR3 is 14 residues. The TCR sequence derives from a young woman who had recovered from COVID-19. The chain combines TRBV30 with TRBJ1-1, with 10 bases identical to TRBD1. The sample consisted of peripheral blood. CDR3 in DNA: TGTGCCTGGAACCCGGGACAGGGGTTGGCTGAAGCTTTCTTT. Encoded protein: CAWNPGQGLAEAFF.